These 19 T cell receptor beta chains came from one sample sequenced in a study of cytomegalovirus exposure and HLA in healthy donors. Vbeta (60) and Jbeta (13) primers were used in the PCR. This table comes from immunoSEQ multiplex PCR, and its TCRdb copy is limited to in-frame clones, with some not included. The repertoire includes 200,000 to 300,000 clones, about four fifths of them detected once, and 5% to 6.5% sits in the top ten. The source material was PBMCs. These receptors were collected from a woman between 40 and 50 years old in good health and CMV-seropositive.

This chain joins TRBV6-6 and TRBJ1-5, with D possibly being TRBD1 (6 bases). Germline V CDR1 and CDR2: MNHNY, SVGAGI (reference sequence). This CDR3 contains 15 residues. With 2 bases removed from V and 0 bases from J, the gap between germline ends came to 8 bases. The CDR3 here is CASSYGTNSNQPQHF. In DNA, the CDR3 is TGTGCCAGCAGTTACGGGACAAATAGCAATCAGCCCCAGCATTTT.

V usage is TRBV5-1 and J usage is TRBJ1-4; 11 bases match TRBD1. Unmatched junction bases numbered 11, after V lost 2 bases and J lost 8 bases. The CDR3 loop spans 17 amino acids. CDR1 and CDR2 (germline): SGHRS, YFSETQ. The DNA of the CDR3 is TGCGCCAGCAGCTTTTTCCCCCCCGGACAGGGGGCGGAAAAACTGTTTTTT. This sequence encodes CASSFFPPGQGAEKLFF.

This clone was seen a handful of times. The chain links TRBV4-3 to TRBJ1-1; a possible D gene is TRBD1 (6 bases). The germline V and J ends were trimmed by 0 bases and 0 bases, with 8 bases remaining between them. Germline V gives CDR1 LGHNA, CDR2 YSLEER. There are 15 residues in the CDR3. CDR3 amino acids: CASSQDQGLNTEAFF. CDR3 nucleotide sequence: TGCGCCAGCAGCCAAGACCAGGGGTTGAACACTGAAGCTTTCTTT.

This chain uses TRBV7-9 with TRBJ2-7, with 9 bases aligning to TRBD1. Looked up from germline, CDR1 is SEHNR and CDR2 is FQNEAQ (reference sequence). This CDR3 spans 17 amino acids. After removal of 0 bases from V and 0 bases from J, the junction contained 6 bases not matched to a gene. The CDR3 is CASSLARTGVGSYEQYF. The CDR3, as DNA: TGTGCCAGCAGCTTAGCGAGGACAGGGGTTGGCTCCTACGAGCAGTACTTC.

This clone was detected a few times. The V gene is TRBV19, the J gene TRBJ1-2, with D tentatively TRBD1 (5 bases). V was pared by 4 bases and J by 4 bases, with 10 bases between. CDR1 and CDR2 (germline): LNHDA, SQIVND (reference sequence). The CDR3 spans 13 residues. Here the CDR3 reads CASSNPGVYGYTF. CDR3 DNA: TGTGCCAGTAGTAACCCGGGGGTCTATGGCTACACCTTC.

The V call is TRBV11-2, the J call TRBJ2-7; D is unresolved. This CDR3 has 12 residues. The ends were cut back, 5 bases at V and 4 bases at J, with 9 bases in the middle. CDR1 is SGHAT and CDR2 is FQNNGV in the germline V gene. The CDR3: CASSDTAYEQYF. The DNA of the CDR3 is TGTGCCAGCAGCGATACAGCATACGAGCAGTACTTC.

CDR3 sequence reads: CASSMFLGRVDTEAFF. The CDR3 coding sequence is TGCGCCAGCAGCATGTTCTTGGGTCGGGTGGACACTGAAGCTTTCTTT. This chain uses TRBV5-1 with TRBJ1-1, with D unresolved. The germline V and J ends were trimmed by 4 bases and 3 bases, with 19 bases remaining between them. CDR1 SGHRS and CDR2 YFSETQ come from the germline V gene. CDR3 size: 16 residues.

The rearrangement uses TRBV7-2 and TRBJ1-1; TRBD1 matches at 7 bases. This CDR3 contains 14 residues. The V segment lost 5 bases and the J segment 5 bases; nucleotides outside the gene matches: 8. In germline, CDR1 is SGHTA, CDR2 FQGNSA. CDR3 loop: CASSPHGQATEAFF. CDR3 DNA sequence: TGTGCCAGCAGCCCTCACGGACAGGCGACTGAAGCTTTCTTT. Filled out from reference TRBV7-2 and TRBJ1-1, the complete variable domain reads GAGVSQSPSNKVTEKGKDVELRCDPISGHTALYWYRQSLGQGLEFLIYFQGNSAPDKSGLPSDRFSAERTGGSVSTLTIQRTQQEDSAVYLCASSPHGQATEAFFGQGTRLTVV.

The rearrangement joins TRBV15 to TRBJ2-5; D ambiguous. From germline, CDR1 is LNHNV and CDR2 YYDKDF (reference sequence). The V end was cut by 1 base, the J end by 4 bases, with 10 bases between. CDR3 size: 14 residues. Here the CDR3 reads CATSRGGSLETQYF. CDR3 bases: TGTGCCACCAGCAGAGGCGGCAGCCTAGAGACCCAGTACTTC.

This clone occurred once. This CDR3 reads CASSHQGVADTQYF. Written as DNA, the CDR3 is TGTGCCAGCAGCCATCAGGGGGTAGCAGATACGCAGTATTTT. The chain couples TRBV7-2 to TRBJ2-3; 7 bases map to TRBD1. The CDR3 is 14 amino acids. V dropped 5 bases and J dropped 4; count of bases not matched to a gene: 6. CDR1 and CDR2 (germline): SGHTA, FQGNSA.

This clone was recorded only once. The V and J genes are TRBV19 and TRBJ1-3; D may be TRBD1 (5 bases). Per germline, CDR1 LNHDA and CDR2 SQIVND (reference sequence). V was shortened by 9 bases and J by 3 bases, with 18 bases between the two germline ends. The CDR3 has 15 amino acids. Here the CDR3 reads CASHYRDSIGNTIYF. In nucleotides, the CDR3 is TGTGCCAGCCATTACCGGGACTCGATTGGAAACACCATATATTTT.

This clone was seen a single time. This chain links TRBV29-1 with TRBJ2-3, with TRBD2 matching over 8 bases. This CDR3 has 13 amino acids. CDR1 and CDR2 from the germline V gene are SQVTM and ANQGSEA. V shed 8 bases and J 6 bases; nucleotides not matched to a gene: 10. The CDR3 bases are TGCAGCTCATCCCAAACGGGGGGGGATACGCAGTATTTT. Protein sequence: CSSSQTGGDTQYF.

With regard to this clone: The junction and the germline gene differ at one end; a read error may be behind it. Other DNA sequences of this sample code for an identical CDR3. The V call is TRBV7-2, the J call TRBJ2-7; D is possibly TRBD1 (6 bases). The CDR3 length is 13 residues. Germline CDR1 and CDR2: SGHTA and FQGNSA. The CDR3 loop is CASRPTGSYEQYF. CDR3 coding DNA: TGCGCCAGCAGACCGACAGGTTCCTACGAGCAGTACTTC.

The CDR3 coding sequence is TGTGCCAGCAGCTTAGAGGCCAGGGGAGTTTTATTAGATACGCAGTATTTT. Its protein is CASSLEARGVLLDTQYF. The chain carries TRBV7-2 and TRBJ2-3, with D maybe TRBD1 (6 bases). Between the trimmed V and J ends, which lost 1 base and 5 bases, there was a span of 19 bases. Looked up from germline, CDR1 is SGHTA and CDR2 is FQGNSA. This CDR3 spans 17 amino acids.

CDR3 loop: CASSPQGGFSNQPQHF. CDR3 in DNA: TGTGCCAGCAGTCCCCAGGGAGGTTTTAGCAATCAGCCCCAGCATTTT. The V and J genes are TRBV2 and TRBJ1-5, with D perhaps TRBD1 (5 bases). The CDR3 is made up of 16 amino acids. The V gene's germline CDR1 is SNHLY and CDR2 FYNNEI. Trimming stripped 5 bases from V and 0 bases from J, with 14 bases between.

This clone has more than one count but fewer than ten. The V gene is TRBV30, the J gene TRBJ1-1; unclear D gene. CDR3 length equals 12 residues. Trimming took off 4 bases at V and 0 bases at J, with 6 bases between the two ends. CDR1 and CDR2 from the germline V gene are GTSNPN and SVGIG (reference sequence). The CDR3 bases are TGTGCCTGGAATCCAGTGAACACTGAAGCTTTCTTT. It translates to CAWNPVNTEAFF.

The genes are TRBV7-9 and TRBJ2-3, with D possibly matching TRBD2 (5 bases). CDR3 length equals 16 residues. Germline loops: CDR1 SEHNR, CDR2 FQNEAQ (reference sequence). V dropped 6 bases and J dropped 2 bases, with 18 bases sitting between them. The CDR3 nucleotides are TGTGCCAGCAGTTCATTAGACTACGCCCCCACAGATACGCAGTATTTT. It specifies CASSSLDYAPTDTQYF.

The CDR3 here is CASRTDRVEEQYF. DNA of the CDR3: TGTGCCAGCAGAACGGACAGGGTTGAAGAGCAGTACTTC. This chain joins TRBV6-6 and TRBJ2-7; TRBD1 aligns across 8 bases. CDR1 MNHNY and CDR2 SVGAGI come from the germline V gene (reference sequence). The CDR3 is 13 amino acids. V shed 6 bases, J shed 7 bases, and the junction held 8 bases outside the gene matches.

The chain has TRBV25-1 and TRBJ2-3, with D tentatively TRBD2 (5 bases). The CDR3 is made up of 16 amino acids. The germline CDR1 and CDR2 sequences are MGHDK and SYGVNS. V was shortened by 4 bases and J by 1 base, with 15 bases between the two germline ends. The CDR3 DNA sequence: TGTGCCAGCAGTGTCGGGCCAGGAGCGGGCACAGATACGCAGTATTTT. Translating gives CASSVGPGAGTDTQYF.